The entry below describes one T cell receptor beta chain. The target antigen is unknown. The V gene's germline CDR1 is LNHDA and CDR2 SQIVND (reference sequence). With 5 bases removed from V and 5 bases from J, the gap between germline ends came to 13 bases. There are 13 residues in the CDR3. The entry originates in a study of T cell repertoires in cytomegalovirus infection. Study in general: Carrying CMV and the relevant HLA type showed in public TCR beta signatures. The study's findings and limits: CMV-specific HLA-C-restricted TCR beta clonotypes dominated the ex vivo response. The cumulative frequency of public TCR beta families distinguished individuals who carried CMV together with the relevant HLA.

TCRdb used MiXCR to reprocess the reads, holding one entry per CDR3 protein. The sample has about 450,000 distinct CDR3 sequences, approximately 31% seen once. This chain links TRBV19 with TRBJ2-7, with a possible D match to TRBD2 (7 bases). What was sequenced was PBMCs. The source of this sequence is a human donor in good health (CMV status not recorded). Some clones in this sample may be carry-over from other donors' samples. CDR3 sequence reads: CASSFGGQDEQYF. DNA for the CDR3: TGTGCCAGTAGTTTCGGGGGGCAAGACGAGCAGTACTTC.